A selection of T cell receptor beta chains follows, all from one sample in a study of regulatory T cells in long-lasting Graves disease. TCRdb re-called the multiplex PCR reads through MiXCR, storing one row per CDR3 protein. Of hundreds of thousands of distinct CDR3 sequences in the sample, 20% to 25% were seen once. Source: peripheral blood mononuclear cells (PBMCs), taken when the disease was refractory, from a patient treated with antithyroid drugs. The receptors stem from a female donor with Graves disease. Each CDR3 is given with its conserved first and last residue. The D gene is left open where the match is weak. Some rows mark clone size as missing; the rest say once, few, many or name a class of expanded clone.

j_call | v_call | cdr3_length | clone_size | d_call | cdr3_aa | cdr3_nt
TRBJ1-5 | TRBV12-3/TRBV12-4 | 16 | NA | NA | CASSFSLGQNNQPQHF | TGTGCCAGCAGTTTCTCCCTCGGACAGAACAATCAGCCCCAGCATTTT
TRBJ1-1 | TRBV6-5 | 15 | many | NA | CASSYSWTLNTEAFF | TGTGCCAGCAGTTACTCGTGGACGTTGAACACTGAAGCTTTCTTT
TRBJ2-7 | TRBV11-2 | 14 | once | NA | CASSYQRGPGEQYF | TGTGCCAGCAGCTACCAACGGGGTCCTGGCGAGCAGTACTTC
TRBJ1-5 | TRBV29-1 | 12 | NA | NA | CSAGTENQPQHF | TGCAGCGCCGGGACGGAGAATCAGCCCCAGCATTTT
TRBJ1-2 | TRBV6-5 | 13 | few | NA | CASSSSGTDGYTF | TGTGCCAGCAGTTCATCCGGGACGGATGGCTACACCTTC
TRBJ2-5 | TRBV20-1 | 14 | NA | NA | CSATRGGLQETQYF | TGCAGTGCTACCCGTGGGGGGCTACAAGAGACCCAGTACTTC
TRBJ1-6 | TRBV13 | 16 | NA | NA | CASSLLGSSYNSPLHF | TGTGCCAGCAGCTTACTCGGGAGCTCCTATAATTCACCCCTCCACTTT
TRBJ1-2 | TRBV28 | 13 | few | NA | CASSSRNPYGYTF | TGTGCCAGCAGTTCCCGGAATCCCTATGGCTACACCTTC
TRBJ1-4 | TRBV2 | 14 | many | NA | CASRPTYSNEKLFF | TGTGCCAGCAGACCGACATACTCTAATGAAAAACTGTTTTTT
TRBJ2-5 | TRBV5-1 | 16 | few | NA | CASSWGADPPQETQYF | TGCGCCAGCAGCTGGGGCGCGGACCCACCCCAAGAGACCCAGTACTTC
TRBJ2-2 | TRBV11-2 | 13 | few | NA | CASSFSTDGELFF | TGTGCCAGCAGCTTCTCGACCGACGGGGAGCTGTTTTTT
TRBJ2-7 | TRBV12-5 | 15 | many | TRBD1 | CASVHTGTGVYEQYF | TGTGCTAGTGTCCACACCGGGACAGGGGTCTACGAGCAGTACTTC
TRBJ1-1 | TRBV2 | 16 | many | TRBD1 | CASKPLGTDMTTEAFF | TGTGCCAGCAAACCCTTGGGGACAGACATGACCACTGAAGCTTTCTTT
TRBJ2-5 | TRBV11-2 | 14 | many | TRBD2 | CASSLDVASGTQYF | TGTGCCAGCAGCTTAGACGTGGCTAGCGGGACCCAGTACTTC
TRBJ1-1 | TRBV19 | 17 | few | TRBD1 | CASSMDMLRQGARGAFF | TGTGCCAGTAGTATGGATATGCTTAGACAGGGGGCAAGAGGAGCTTTCTTT
TRBJ2-5 | TRBV7-2 | 15 | many | TRBD2 | CASSLGTSKGETQYF | TGTGCCAGCAGCTTAGGGACTAGCAAGGGAGAGACCCAGTACTTC
TRBJ2-7 | TRBV5-1 | 15 | NA | TRBD2 | CASSRGLEVLYEQYF | TGCGCCAGCAGCAGGGGACTAGAGGTCCTCTACGAGCAGTACTTC
TRBJ1-2 | TRBV29-1 | 14 | few | NA | CSVEDQPGASGYTF | TGCAGCGTTGAAGATCAGCCGGGGGCATCTGGCTACACCTTC
TRBJ1-1 | TRBV27 | 16 | many | TRBD1 | CASSLFGTGLNTEAFF | TGTGCCAGCAGTTTATTCGGGACAGGGTTGAACACTGAAGCTTTCTTT
TRBJ2-1 | TRBV28 | 16 | few | NA | CASSPPHSESYNEQFF | TGTGCCAGCAGTCCACCACATTCTGAGTCCTACAATGAGCAGTTCTTC
TRBJ2-5 | TRBV4-1 | 17 | NA | TRBD1 | CASSQDKWDRDPETQYF | TGCGCCAGCAGCCAAGATAAGTGGGACAGGGATCCGGAGACCCAGTACTTC
TRBJ1-2 | TRBV28 | 15 | many | NA | CASSPGTTWGYGYTF | TGTGCCAGCAGTCCCGGGACAACCTGGGGCTATGGCTACACCTTC
TRBJ2-7 | TRBV12-3/TRBV12-4 | 14 | few | NA | CASSPVGAGDEQYF | TGTGCCAGCAGCCCAGTAGGGGCAGGGGACGAGCAGTACTTC
TRBJ2-2 | TRBV11-2 | 18 | many | TRBD2 | CASSLRTSLAGVSGELFF | TGTGCCAGCAGCTTGCGGACCTCGCTAGCGGGAGTTTCCGGGGAGCTGTTTTTT
TRBJ1-1 | TRBV5-6 | 15 | few | NA | CASSHSLRGRTEAFF | TGTGCCAGCAGCCATAGCCTTCGGGGTCGGACTGAAGCTTTCTTT
TRBJ2-3 | TRBV28 | 14 | NA | NA | CASSLGTQRSTQYF | TGTGCCAGCAGTTTAGGGACTCAGCGATCGACGCAGTATTTT
TRBJ2-7 | TRBV5-5 | 14 | few | NA | CASSLARGAGEQYF | TGTGCCAGCAGCTTGGCAAGAGGGGCGGGGGAGCAGTACTTC
TRBJ1-2 | TRBV12-3/TRBV12-4 | 14 | many | NA | CASTIDGRGYGYTF | TGTGCCAGCACCATAGATGGGCGAGGCTATGGCTACACCTTC
TRBJ1-1 | TRBV13 | 12 | few | TRBD1 | CASSVRQGEAFF | TGTGCCAGCAGCGTGCGACAGGGTGAAGCTTTCTTT
TRBJ2-5 | TRBV28 | 16 | many | TRBD2 | CASSTGGGSIRETQYF | TGTGCCAGCAGTACGGGAGGCGGGAGTATTAGGGAGACCCAGTACTTC
TRBJ2-1 | TRBV9 | 15 | NA | TRBD2 | CASRPLAGGGNEQFF | TGTGCCAGCAGACCTCTAGCGGGAGGTGGCAATGAGCAGTTCTTC
TRBJ2-7 | TRBV12-3/TRBV12-4 | 17 | few | TRBD2 | CASSSPPGAGGSYEQYF | TGTGCCAGCAGTTCCCCCCCCGGTGCGGGAGGGTCCTACGAGCAGTACTTC
TRBJ2-7 | TRBV9 | 14 | NA | NA | CASSVDTTRGEQYF | TGTGCCAGCAGCGTGGACACAACCCGGGGGGAGCAGTACTTC
TRBJ2-3 | TRBV28 | 15 | once | TRBD2 | CASSLPAWGGGPVYF | TGTGCCAGCAGTCTCCCTGCTTGGGGCGGGGGGCCCGTGTATTTT
TRBJ2-3 | TRBV27 | 15 | NA | TRBD2 | CASSWLAGVSDTQYF | TGTGCCAGCAGTTGGCTAGCGGGAGTGTCGGATACGCAGTATTTT
TRBJ1-2 | TRBV5-5 | 16 | NA | NA | CASSLLGQQRGYGYTF | TGTGCCAGCAGCTTGTTGGGGCAGCAAAGGGGCTATGGCTACACCTTC